A single sample is the source of the 13 T cell receptor beta chains below, sequenced in a study of blood T cell repertoires in COVID-19. Assay: immunoSEQ multiplex PCR; the TCRdb copy retains only in-frame clones and omits some. The sample contains about 280,000 clones, 70% to 90% of which appear only once. Material: PBMCs or T cells enriched from blood (not recorded which). Receptors were obtained from a woman between 25 and 40 years old with acute COVID-19.

The chain is built from TRBV4-3 and TRBJ1-2, with D possibly TRBD1 on 5 matching bases. V lost 1 base to trimming and J lost 2 bases, with 14 bases between them. CDR1 is LGHNA and CDR2 is YSLEER in the germline V gene. The CDR3 consists of 16 residues. CDR3 region: CASSQVFLGPNYGYTF. In DNA, the CDR3 is TGCGCCAGCAGCCAAGTTTTCTTGGGGCCAAACTATGGCTACACCTTC.

The count of this clone is one. The V call is TRBV7-8, the J call TRBJ2-6; D is perhaps TRBD1 (6 bases). V gave up 5 bases and J gave up 13 bases, with 9 bases separating them. CDR1 is SGHVS, CDR2 FQNEAQ, per germline. CDR3 size: 11 residues. CDR3 loop: CASSQQGVLTF. CDR3 bases: TGTGCCAGCAGCCAGCAGGGGGTCCTGACTTTC.

The chain couples TRBV28 to TRBJ1-2; D remains unclear. The germline V gene encodes CDR1 MDHEN and CDR2 SYDVKM. The CDR3 extends over 13 amino acids. With 2 bases removed from V and 3 bases from J, the gap between germline ends came to 7 bases. The CDR3 nucleotides are TGTGCCAGCAGTTTAGGAGTCGACTATGGCTACACCTTC. Translation gives CASSLGVDYGYTF.

This chain connects TRBV4-1 to TRBJ2-2, with D possibly matching TRBD2 (5 bases). CDR3 length: 16 residues. V was trimmed by 6 bases and J by 1 base, leaving 15 bases between them. Germline V CDR1 and CDR2: MGHRA, YSYEKL. CDR3 in DNA: TGCGCCAGCAGGGCGGGCGGGCTGAAGAACACCGGGGAGCTGTTTTTT. The encoded protein is CASRAGGLKNTGELFF.

This clone was detected only once. The chain joins TRBV10-3 to TRBJ2-1, with TRBD2 matching over 11 bases. The CDR3 sequence is 16 residues long. Germline CDR1 and CDR2: ENHRY and SYGVKD. The junction had 8 bases not matched to a gene; V was cut back by 6 bases and J by 4 bases. CDR3 sequence: CAIRGTSGESYNEQFF. CDR3 nucleotides: TGTGCCATCAGGGGGACTAGCGGAGAATCTTACAATGAGCAGTTCTTC.

This chain joins TRBV30 and TRBJ1-2; D might be TRBD1 (5 bases). This CDR3 comprises 13 residues. In germline, CDR1 is GTSNPN, CDR2 SVGIG (reference sequence). Trimming shortened V by 2 bases and J by 6 bases, and 13 bases separated the two germline ends. The CDR3 nucleotides read TGTGCCTGGAGTAGGGCAGGGTTGGATGGCTACACCTTC. It specifies CAWSRAGLDGYTF.

The gene calls are TRBV19 and TRBJ2-1, with D possibly matching TRBD1 (6 bases). Germline lookup yields CDR1 LNHDA and CDR2 SQIVND (reference sequence). The CDR3 totals 17 residues. Trimming took 5 bases from V and 0 from J, leaving 17 bases between them. The CDR3 nucleotides are TGTGCCAGTAGTTTCCCGGGACAAGGGGGCTCCTACAATGAGCAGTTCTTC. This translates into CASSFPGQGGSYNEQFF. Drawing the rest from reference TRBV19 and TRBJ2-1, the complete variable domain is DGGITQSPKYLFRKEGQNVTLSCEQNLNHDAMYWYRQDPGQGLRLIYYSQIVNDFQKGDIAEGYSVSREKKESFPLTVTSAQKNPTAFYLCASSFPGQGGSYNEQFFGPGTRLTVL.

This chain uses TRBV7-7 with TRBJ2-7; 9 bases match TRBD1. This CDR3 has 15 amino acids. J was trimmed by 2 bases and V by 5 bases; bases with no gene match: 7. The germline V gene has CDR1 SSHAT and CDR2 FNYEAQ (reference sequence). CDR3 sequence reads: CASSPGQGATYEQYF. In DNA form, the CDR3 reads TGTGCCAGCAGCCCGGGACAGGGTGCTACCTACGAGCAGTACTTC.

The rearrangement links TRBV5-6 to TRBJ1-6; D might be TRBD1 (5 bases). The CDR3 loop spans 15 amino acids. V was cut by 0 bases and J by 8 bases, with 12 bases left in between. The germline V gene encodes CDR1 SGHDT and CDR2 YYEEEE. The CDR3 loop is CASSLGSRADSPLHF. The CDR3 nucleotides read TGTGCCAGCAGCTTGGGGAGCAGGGCGGATTCACCCCTCCACTTT.

The chain joins TRBV6-5 to TRBJ1-5; tentatively, D is TRBD1 (5 bases). Trimming shortened V by 6 bases and J by 6 bases, and 15 bases separated the two germline ends. CDR1 and CDR2 from the germline V gene are MNHEY and SVGAGI. This CDR3 has 14 residues. This chain's CDR3 is CASSQEGQGQPQHF. In DNA form, the CDR3 reads TGTGCCAGCAGCCAGGAGGGGCAAGGTCAGCCCCAGCATTTT.

V gene TRBV9 combines with J gene TRBJ1-4, with D unresolved. This CDR3 is built from 15 residues. V was pared by 3 bases and J by 4 bases, with 13 bases between. Germline V gene sequence: CDR1 SGDLS, CDR2 YYNGEE. Here the CDR3 reads CASSASAAGNEKLFF. For the CDR3, the DNA is TGTGCCAGCAGCGCCTCGGCGGCGGGTAATGAAAAACTGTTTTTT.

This clone was detected only a few times. The chain carries TRBV12-1 and TRBJ2-1; the table names TRBD1, a call not compared with the DNA. TRBV12-1 is assigned pseudogene status. The CDR3 length is 16 residues. CDR3 in amino acids: CASSFARDRGHDEQFF. For the CDR3, the DNA is TGTGCCAGCAGCTTTGCTCGGGACAGGGGGCACGATGAGCAGTTCTTC.

The chain carries TRBV27 and TRBJ2-7, with 9 bases matching TRBD2. CDR1 MNHEY and CDR2 SMNVEV come from the germline V gene (reference sequence). CDR3 size: 14 residues. The ends lost 2 bases at V and 3 bases at J; junction bases unmatched: 2. DNA for the CDR3: TGTGCCAGCAGTTTAGCAGCGGGAGGCTACGAGCAGTACTTC. As protein: CASSLAAGGYEQYF.